The 3 T cell receptor beta chains below all came from one sample that was sequenced in a study of OX40 agonist ivuxolimab in advanced cancers. Repertoires were generated with immunoSEQ multiplex PCR, while TCRdb's copy carries only in-frame clones and drops some. Here the sample spans roughly 74,000 clones, around 93% being singletons. Sample: CD4+ or CD8+ T cells sorted from blood, taken in a trial of the OX40 agonist ivuxolimab. The receptors come from an adult with an advanced solid tumor such as melanoma, head and neck, liver or kidney cancer.

The gene calls are TRBV2 and TRBJ2-7; TRBD2 is a possible D gene (6 bases). The CDR3 loop spans 14 amino acids. V was trimmed by 4 bases and J by 3 bases, leaving 13 bases between them. Germline V CDR1 and CDR2: SNHLY, FYNNEI. CDR3 sequence (DNA): TGTGCCAGCAGTGTAGGAGGGCAGATCTACGAGCAGTACTTC. It translates to CASSVGGQIYEQYF.

The rearrangement links TRBV5-6 to TRBJ2-2, with D possibly TRBD2 on 7 matching bases. Germline loops: CDR1 SGHDT, CDR2 YYEEEE. The CDR3 contains 14 residues. The V end was cut by 4 bases, the J end by 7 bases, with 14 bases between. CDR3 nucleotide sequence: TGTGCCAGCAGCCTAGGACTAGGGGGCGGGGAGCTGTTTTTT. Its protein is CASSLGLGGGELFF.

This rearrangement joins TRBV7-2 to TRBJ2-5, with TRBD1 matching 7 bases. The CDR3 is made up of 16 amino acids. In germline, CDR1 is SGHTA, CDR2 FQGNSA. V trimming: 2 bases; J trimming: 0 bases; junction bases outside the gene matches: 6. The CDR3 coding sequence is TGTGCCAGCAGCTTACCTTGGACAGGTTACCAAGAGACCCAGTACTTC. Its protein product is CASSLPWTGYQETQYF.